Reported below is one T cell receptor beta chain. Its antigen remains unknown. This CDR3 has 12 residues. Germline CDR1 is SNHLY and CDR2 is FYNNEI. V shed 6 bases and J shed 5 bases, with 11 bases lying between them. The data were taken from a study of shared clonotypes between healthy human individuals. Study-level findings and limits: Only blood was sampled; tissue repertoires likely differ. Clonotypes not shared had lower generation probabilities than those common to all four donors.

Clones were read by immunoSEQ multiplex PCR, and TCRdb kept only the in-frame ones, dropping some. The sample has about 300,000 clones; around two thirds are singletons. The sequencing input was memory CD4+ T cells sorted from blood. As for subset: CD45RA-negative fraction. The TCR was taken from a man between 25 and 39 years old in good health. This chain uses TRBV2 with TRBJ2-7, with a tentative D call TRBD1 (5 bases). This CDR3 reads CASRPLGDEQYF. The DNA for the CDR3 is TGTGCCAGCAGGCCATTAGGGGACGAGCAGTACTTC.